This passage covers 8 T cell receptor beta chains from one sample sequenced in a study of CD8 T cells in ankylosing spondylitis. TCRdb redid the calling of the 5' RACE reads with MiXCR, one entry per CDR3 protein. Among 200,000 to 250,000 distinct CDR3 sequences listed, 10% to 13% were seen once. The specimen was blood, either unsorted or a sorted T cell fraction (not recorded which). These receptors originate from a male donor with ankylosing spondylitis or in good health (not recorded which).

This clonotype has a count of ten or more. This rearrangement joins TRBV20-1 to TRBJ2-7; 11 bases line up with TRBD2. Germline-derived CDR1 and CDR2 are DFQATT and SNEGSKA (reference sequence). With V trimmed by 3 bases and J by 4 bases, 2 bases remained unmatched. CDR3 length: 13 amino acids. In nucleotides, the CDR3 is TGCAGTGCTAGGGGACTAGCGGAATACGAGCAGTACTTC. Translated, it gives CSARGLAEYEQYF.

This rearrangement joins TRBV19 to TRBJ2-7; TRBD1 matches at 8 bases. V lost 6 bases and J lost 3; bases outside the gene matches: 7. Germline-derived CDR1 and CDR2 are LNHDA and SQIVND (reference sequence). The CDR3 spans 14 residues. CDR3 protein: CASRRAGGHYEQYF. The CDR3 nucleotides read TGTGCCAGTAGGAGAGCAGGGGGCCACTACGAGCAGTACTTC.

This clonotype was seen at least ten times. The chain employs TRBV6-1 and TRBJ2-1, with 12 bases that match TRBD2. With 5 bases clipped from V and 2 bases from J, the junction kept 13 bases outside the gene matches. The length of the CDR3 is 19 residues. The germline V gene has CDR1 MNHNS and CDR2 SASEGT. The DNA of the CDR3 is TGTGCCAGCAGTCAGACCGGACTAGCGGGATTGACGACCTACAATGAGCAGTTCTTC. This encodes CASSQTGLAGLTTYNEQFF.

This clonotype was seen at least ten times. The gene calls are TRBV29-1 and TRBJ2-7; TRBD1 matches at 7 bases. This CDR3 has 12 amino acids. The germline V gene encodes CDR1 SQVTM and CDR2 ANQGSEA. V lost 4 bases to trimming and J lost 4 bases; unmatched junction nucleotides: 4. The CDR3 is CSVGGQMYEQYF. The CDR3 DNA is TGCAGCGTTGGGGGACAGATGTACGAGCAGTACTTC.

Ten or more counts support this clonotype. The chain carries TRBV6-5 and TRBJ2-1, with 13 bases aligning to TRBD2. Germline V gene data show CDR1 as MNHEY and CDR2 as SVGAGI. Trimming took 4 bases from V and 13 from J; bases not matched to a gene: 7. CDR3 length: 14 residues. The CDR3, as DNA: TGTGCCAGCAGTTTTCAAGGACTAGCGGGAGAACAGTTCTTC. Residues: CASSFQGLAGEQFF.

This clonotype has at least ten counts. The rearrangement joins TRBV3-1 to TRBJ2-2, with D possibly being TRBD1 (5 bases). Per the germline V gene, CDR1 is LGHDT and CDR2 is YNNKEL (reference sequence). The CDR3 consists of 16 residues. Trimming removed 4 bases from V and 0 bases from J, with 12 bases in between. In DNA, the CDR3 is TGTGCCAGCAGCCTACGGACAACGTCGAACACCGGGGAGCTGTTTTTT. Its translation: CASSLRTTSNTGELFF.

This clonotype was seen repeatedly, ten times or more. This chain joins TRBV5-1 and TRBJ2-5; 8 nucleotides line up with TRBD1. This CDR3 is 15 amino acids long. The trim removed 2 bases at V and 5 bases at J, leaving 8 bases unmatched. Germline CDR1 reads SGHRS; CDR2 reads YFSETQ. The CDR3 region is CASSFNQGAMETQYF. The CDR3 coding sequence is TGCGCCAGCAGCTTTAATCAGGGGGCTATGGAGACCCAGTACTTC.

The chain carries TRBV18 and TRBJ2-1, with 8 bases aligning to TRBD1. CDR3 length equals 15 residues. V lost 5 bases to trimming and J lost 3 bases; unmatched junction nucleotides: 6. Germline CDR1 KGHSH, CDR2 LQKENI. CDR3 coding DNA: TGTGCCAGCTCAATCGGGACAGGAGACTACAATGAGCAGTTCTTC. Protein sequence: CASSIGTGDYNEQFF.